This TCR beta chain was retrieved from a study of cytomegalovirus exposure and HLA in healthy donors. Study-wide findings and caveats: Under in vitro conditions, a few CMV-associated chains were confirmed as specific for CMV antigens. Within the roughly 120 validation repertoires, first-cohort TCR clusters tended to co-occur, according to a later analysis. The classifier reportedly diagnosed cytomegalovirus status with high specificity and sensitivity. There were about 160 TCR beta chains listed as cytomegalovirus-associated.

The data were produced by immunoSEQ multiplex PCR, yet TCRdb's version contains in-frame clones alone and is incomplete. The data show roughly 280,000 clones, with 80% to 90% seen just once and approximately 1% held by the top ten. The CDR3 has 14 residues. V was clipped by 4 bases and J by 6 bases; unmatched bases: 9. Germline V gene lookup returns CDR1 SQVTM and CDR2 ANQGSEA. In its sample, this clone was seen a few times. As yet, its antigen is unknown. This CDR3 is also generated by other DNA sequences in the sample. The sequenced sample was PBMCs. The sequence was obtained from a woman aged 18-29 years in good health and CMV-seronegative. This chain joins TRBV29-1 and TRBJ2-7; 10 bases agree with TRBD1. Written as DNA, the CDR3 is TGCAGCGTTGTAAGGGACAGGGGTCTTCGCGAGCAGTACTTC. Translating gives CSVVRDRGLREQYF.